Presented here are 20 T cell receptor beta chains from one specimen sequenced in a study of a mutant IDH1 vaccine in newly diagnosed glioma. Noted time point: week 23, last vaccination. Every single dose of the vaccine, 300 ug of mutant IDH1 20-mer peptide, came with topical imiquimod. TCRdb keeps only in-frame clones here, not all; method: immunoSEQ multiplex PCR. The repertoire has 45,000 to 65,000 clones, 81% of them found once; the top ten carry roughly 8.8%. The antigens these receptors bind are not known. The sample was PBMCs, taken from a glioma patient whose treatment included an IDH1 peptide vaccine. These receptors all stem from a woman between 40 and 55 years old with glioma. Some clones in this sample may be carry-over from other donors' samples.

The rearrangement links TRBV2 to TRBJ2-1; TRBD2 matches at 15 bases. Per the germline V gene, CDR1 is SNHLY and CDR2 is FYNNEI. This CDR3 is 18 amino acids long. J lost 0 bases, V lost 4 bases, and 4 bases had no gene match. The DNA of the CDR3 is TGTGCCAGCAGTGGAGGGACTAGCGGGGGGTCCTCCTACAATGAGCAGTTCTTC. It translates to CASSGGTSGGSSYNEQFF.

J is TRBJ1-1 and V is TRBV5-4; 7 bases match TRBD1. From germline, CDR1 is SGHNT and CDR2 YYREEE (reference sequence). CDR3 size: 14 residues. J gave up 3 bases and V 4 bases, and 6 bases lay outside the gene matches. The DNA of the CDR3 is TGTGCCAGCAGCCAAATTGGACAGGACACTGAAGCTTTCTTT. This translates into CASSQIGQDTEAFF.

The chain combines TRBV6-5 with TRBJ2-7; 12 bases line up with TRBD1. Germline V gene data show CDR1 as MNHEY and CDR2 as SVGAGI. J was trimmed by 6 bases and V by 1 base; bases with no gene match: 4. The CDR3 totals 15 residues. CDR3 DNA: TGTGCCAGCAGTTACTTGGGACAGGGGGCGGGCGAGCAGTACTTC. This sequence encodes CASSYLGQGAGEQYF.

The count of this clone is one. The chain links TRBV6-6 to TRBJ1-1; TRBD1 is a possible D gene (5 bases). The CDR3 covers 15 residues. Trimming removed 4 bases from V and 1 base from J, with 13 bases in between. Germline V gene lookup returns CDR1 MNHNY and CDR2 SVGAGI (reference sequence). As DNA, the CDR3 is TGTGCCAGCAGTTCAATCGACAGAGGGAACACTGAAGCTTTCTTT. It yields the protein CASSSIDRGNTEAFF.

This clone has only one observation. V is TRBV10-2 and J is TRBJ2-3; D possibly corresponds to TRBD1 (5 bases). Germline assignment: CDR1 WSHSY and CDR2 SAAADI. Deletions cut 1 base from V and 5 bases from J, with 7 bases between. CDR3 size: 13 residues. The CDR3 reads CASSEFRVDTQYF. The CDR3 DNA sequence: TGCGCCAGCAGTGAGTTCAGGGTAGATACGCAGTATTTT.

CDR3 nucleotide sequence: TGTGCCAGCAGCCCACCCAGCACAGATACGCAGTATTTT. It translates to CASSPPSTDTQYF. The chain employs TRBV13 and TRBJ2-3; D is uncertain. V was trimmed by 5 bases and J by 0 bases, leaving 6 bases between them. CDR1 is PRHDT, CDR2 FYEKMQ, per germline (reference sequence). CDR3 length equals 13 residues.

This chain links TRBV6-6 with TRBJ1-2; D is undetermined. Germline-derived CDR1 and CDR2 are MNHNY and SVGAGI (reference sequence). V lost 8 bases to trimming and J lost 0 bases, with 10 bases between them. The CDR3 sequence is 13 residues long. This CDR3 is CASCRLPNYGYTF. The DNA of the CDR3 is TGTGCCAGCTGCCGGCTGCCTAACTATGGCTACACCTTC.

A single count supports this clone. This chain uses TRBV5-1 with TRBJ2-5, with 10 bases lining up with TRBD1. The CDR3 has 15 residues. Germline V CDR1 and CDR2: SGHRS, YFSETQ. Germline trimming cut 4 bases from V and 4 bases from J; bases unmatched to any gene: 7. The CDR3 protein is CASSPSGQGGETQYF. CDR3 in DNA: TGCGCCAGCAGCCCCTCTGGACAGGGGGGAGAGACCCAGTACTTC.

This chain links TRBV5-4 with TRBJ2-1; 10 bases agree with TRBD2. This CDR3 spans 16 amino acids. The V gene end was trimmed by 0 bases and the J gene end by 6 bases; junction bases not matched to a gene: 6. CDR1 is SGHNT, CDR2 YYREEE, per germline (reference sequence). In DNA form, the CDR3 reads TGTGCCAGCAGCTTGGGTCTAGCGGGGGCCACCAATGAGCAGTTCTTC. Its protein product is CASSLGLAGATNEQFF. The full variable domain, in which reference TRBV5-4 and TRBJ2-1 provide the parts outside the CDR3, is ETGVTQSPTHLIKTRGQQVTLRCSSQSGHNTVSWYQQALGQGPQFIFQYYREEENGRGNFPPRFSGLQFPNYSSELNVNALELDDSALYLCASSLGLAGATNEQFFGPGTRLTVL.

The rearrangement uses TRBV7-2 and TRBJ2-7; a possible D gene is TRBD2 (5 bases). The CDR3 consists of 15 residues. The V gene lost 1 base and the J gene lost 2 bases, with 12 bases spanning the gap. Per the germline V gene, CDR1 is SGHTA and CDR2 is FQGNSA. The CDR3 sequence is CASSLGTGITYEQYF. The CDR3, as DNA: TGTGCCAGCAGCTTAGGGACGGGAATAACCTACGAGCAGTACTTC.

This chain's CDR3 is CASSHKQGGYGYTF. DNA of the CDR3: TGTGCCAGCAGTCATAAACAGGGTGGCTATGGCTACACCTTC. The chain has TRBV5-4 and TRBJ1-2; tentative D call: TRBD1 (6 bases). The germline gives CDR1 SGHNT, CDR2 YYREEE (reference sequence). V was trimmed by 5 bases and J by 4 bases, leaving 15 bases between them. This CDR3 is 14 amino acids long.

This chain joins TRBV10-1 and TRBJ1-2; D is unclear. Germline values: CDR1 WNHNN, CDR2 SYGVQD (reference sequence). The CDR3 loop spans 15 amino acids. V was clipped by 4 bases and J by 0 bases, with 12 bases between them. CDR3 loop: CASSGNRVPNYGYTF. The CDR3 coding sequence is TGCGCCAGCAGTGGGAACAGAGTCCCTAACTATGGCTACACCTTC.

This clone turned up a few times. CDR3 region: CASSDKRGLGTEAFF. CDR3 bases: TGTGCCAGCAGTGATAAAAGGGGGCTCGGCACTGAAGCTTTCTTT. The gene calls are TRBV6-1 and TRBJ1-1; TRBD1 aligns across 7 bases. V was clipped by 3 bases and J by 4 bases; unmatched bases: 8. The CDR3 is made up of 15 amino acids. CDR1 MNHNS and CDR2 SASEGT come from the germline V gene.

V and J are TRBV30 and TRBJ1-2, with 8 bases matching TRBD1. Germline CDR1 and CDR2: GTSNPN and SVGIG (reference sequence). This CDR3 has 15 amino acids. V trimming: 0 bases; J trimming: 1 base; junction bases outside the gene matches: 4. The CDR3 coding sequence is TGTGCCTGGAGTGTACCCACAGGGGGTAACTATGGCTACACCTTC. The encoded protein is CAWSVPTGGNYGYTF.

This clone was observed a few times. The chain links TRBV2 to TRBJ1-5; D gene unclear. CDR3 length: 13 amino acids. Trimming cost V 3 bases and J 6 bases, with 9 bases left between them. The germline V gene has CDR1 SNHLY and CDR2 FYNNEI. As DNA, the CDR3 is TGTGCCAGCAGTGAGTGGGTCGGTCAGCCCCAGCATTTT. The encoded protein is CASSEWVGQPQHF.

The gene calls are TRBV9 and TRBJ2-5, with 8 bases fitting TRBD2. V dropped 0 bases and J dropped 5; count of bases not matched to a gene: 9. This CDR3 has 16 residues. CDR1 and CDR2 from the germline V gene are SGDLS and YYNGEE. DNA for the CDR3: TGTGCCAGCAGCGTAGAAGGAGCGGGGGCGGTGGAGACCCAGTACTTC. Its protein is CASSVEGAGAVETQYF.

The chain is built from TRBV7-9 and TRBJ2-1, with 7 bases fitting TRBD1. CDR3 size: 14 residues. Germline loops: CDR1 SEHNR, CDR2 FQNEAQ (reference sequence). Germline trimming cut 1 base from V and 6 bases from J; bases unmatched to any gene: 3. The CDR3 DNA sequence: TGTGCCAGCAGCTTAGAGGGGGCACGCAATGAGCAGTTCTTC. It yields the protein CASSLEGARNEQFF.

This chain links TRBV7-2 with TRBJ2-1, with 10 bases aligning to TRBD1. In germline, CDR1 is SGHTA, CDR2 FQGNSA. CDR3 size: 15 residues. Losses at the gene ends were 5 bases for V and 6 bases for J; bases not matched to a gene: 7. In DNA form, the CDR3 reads TGTGCCAGCAGCCCACAGACAGGGGGCGTCAATGAGCAGTTCTTC. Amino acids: CASSPQTGGVNEQFF.

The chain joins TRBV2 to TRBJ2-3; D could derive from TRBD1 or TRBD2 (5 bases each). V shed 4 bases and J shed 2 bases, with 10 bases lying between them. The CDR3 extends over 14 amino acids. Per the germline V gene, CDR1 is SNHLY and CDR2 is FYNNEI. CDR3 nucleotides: TGTGCCAGCAGTGCGGGACGGCCCACAGATACGCAGTATTTT. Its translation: CASSAGRPTDTQYF.

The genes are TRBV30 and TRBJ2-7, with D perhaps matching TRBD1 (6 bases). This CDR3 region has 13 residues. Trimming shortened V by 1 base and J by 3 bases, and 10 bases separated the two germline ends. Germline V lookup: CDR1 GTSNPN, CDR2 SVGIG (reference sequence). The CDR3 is CAWSGGQFYEQYF. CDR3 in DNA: TGTGCCTGGAGTGGCGGACAGTTCTACGAGCAGTACTTC.